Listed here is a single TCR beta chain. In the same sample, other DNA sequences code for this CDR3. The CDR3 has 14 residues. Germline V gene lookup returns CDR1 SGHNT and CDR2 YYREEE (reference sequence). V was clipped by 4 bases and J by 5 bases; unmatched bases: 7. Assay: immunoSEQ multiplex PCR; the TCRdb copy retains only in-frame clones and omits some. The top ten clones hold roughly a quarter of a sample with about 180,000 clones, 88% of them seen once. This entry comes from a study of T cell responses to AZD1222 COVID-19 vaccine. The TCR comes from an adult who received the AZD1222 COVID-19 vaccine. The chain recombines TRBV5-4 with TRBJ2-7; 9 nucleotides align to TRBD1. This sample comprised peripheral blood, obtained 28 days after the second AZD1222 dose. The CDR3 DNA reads TGTGCCAGCAGCCCTGGACAGGGGAGAGACGAGCAGTACTTC. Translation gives CASSPGQGRDEQYF.